This T cell receptor beta chain was profiled in a study of early T cells in non-severe SARS-CoV-2 infection. In regard to this clonotype: Its antigen is not identified.

Each CDR3 protein is one row after TCRdb ran MiXCR on the 5' RACE reads. This sample yields 100,000 to 150,000 distinct CDR3 sequences, of which under 15% are seen a single time; 21% belongs to the top ten. Notes on the study in general: Reliance on VDJdb matching favored anti-spike CD8 responses; private and CD4 specificities were missed.

V was trimmed by 4 bases and J by 1 base, leaving 7 bases between them. CDR1 is MNHEY, CDR2 SMNVEV, per germline (reference sequence). The CDR3 runs 13 residues. The source of this sequence is an adult who was a healthcare worker with PCR-confirmed SARS-CoV-2 infection or an uninfected control (not recorded which). Sequencing was performed on whole blood. This rearrangement joins TRBV27 to TRBJ1-1; D is undetermined. In nucleotides, the CDR3 is TGTGCCAGCAGTTATAGATGGAACACTGAAGCTTTCTTT. Protein sequence: CASSYRWNTEAFF.